The rows below give T cell receptor beta chains drawn from one sample of a study of T cell responses to AZD1222 COVID-19 vaccine. Using immunoSEQ multiplex PCR, the repertoire was profiled, and TCRdb retains in-frame clones only, with some absent. The table records some 140,000 clones, 70% to 90% of them present only once. Sequencing used peripheral blood, obtained on day 0 of AZD1222 vaccination. Every receptor here comes from an adult in good health. Both conserved end residues are part of each CDR3. The D gene is left open where the match is weak. Size tells how often a clone was seen (once, few, many) or the class of an expanded clone, and some rows leave it out.

clone size	V gene	D gene	J gene	CDR3 DNA	CDR3 protein
-	TRBV9	-	TRBJ2-3	TGTGCCAGCAGCGTAGACGGGAACGCAGATACGCAGTATTTT	CASSVDGNADTQYF
-	TRBV27	-	TRBJ1-5	TGTGCCAGCAGTCCCCAGGGTCAGCCCCAGCATTTT	CASSPQGQPQHF
-	TRBV5-4	-	TRBJ1-1	TGTGCCAGCAGCTTTGATCGGGGATCGGGCACTGAAGCTTTCTTT	CASSFDRGSGTEAFF
few	TRBV7-8	TRBD1	TRBJ1-6	TGTGCCAGCAGCGACAGGGGACGGTGGGATTCACCCCTCCACTTT	CASSDRGRWDSPLHF
-	TRBV10-3	-	TRBJ1-3	TGTGCCATGGCCTCCGGAAACACCATATATTTT	CAMASGNTIYF
-	TRBV19	TRBD1	TRBJ1-2	TGTGCCAGTAATAAAGGGGGACAGGGGGTTAGCGGCTACACCTTC	CASNKGGQGVSGYTF
-	TRBV4-3	TRBD1	TRBJ1-2	TGCGCCAGCAGCCTAATAGGGGGCTCCAGGGGGCGCGGAACTGGCTACACCTTC	CASSLIGGSRGRGTGYTF
-	TRBV19	TRBD2	TRBJ2-7	TGTGCCAGTAGTACTGAAGCGGGGCCGAAGACTTACTACGAGCAGTACTTC	CASSTEAGPKTYYEQYF
-	TRBV30	TRBD1	TRBJ1-2	TGTGCCTGGAGCGCAGGGTACAGGGGGAGACCTAACTATGGCTACACCTTC	CAWSAGYRGRPNYGYTF
-	TRBV27	TRBD1	TRBJ1-5	TGTGCCAGCAGTTTGTGGCAGGGGGATCAGCCCCAGCATTTT	CASSLWQGDQPQHF
-	TRBV24-1	-	TRBJ2-1	TGTGCCACCAGTGAGCTGGACAATGGTGAGCAGTTCTTC	CATSELDNGEQFF
-	TRBV5-5	TRBD1	TRBJ2-7	TGTGCCAGCAGCTCATCCAACGACAGGGCCTACGAGCAGTACTTC	CASSSSNDRAYEQYF
-	TRBV11-3	-	TRBJ2-1	TGTGCCAGCAGCTCACCTATTTACAATGAGCAGTTCTTC	CASSSPIYNEQFF
once	TRBV27	-	TRBJ2-3	TGTGCCAGCTCCAACCCGCGGCGCACAGATACGCAGTATTTT	CASSNPRRTDTQYF
-	TRBV4-2	TRBD1	TRBJ1-1	TGTGCCAGCAGCTCCCGGGACAGGGCTAACACTGAAGCTTTCTTT	CASSSRDRANTEAFF
-	TRBV19	TRBD1	TRBJ2-1	TGTGCCAGTAGATCGGACAGGTACAATGAGCAGTTCTTC	CASRSDRYNEQFF
-	TRBV6-1	-	TRBJ2-1	TGTGCCAGCAGTGAAAGACCCGCTACTACCGGGTACAATGAGCAGTTCTTC	CASSERPATTGYNEQFF
-	TRBV2	-	TRBJ1-6	TGTGCCAGCAGGGACAACAGGGCATTCGGGAGCTCCTATAATTCACCCCTCCACTTT	CASRDNRAFGSSYNSPLHF
-	TRBV5-1	-	TRBJ1-1	TGCGCCAGCAGCTTATTTACGGGACGCACGAACACTGAAGCTTTCTTT	CASSLFTGRTNTEAFF
-	TRBV7-3	-	TRBJ1-5	TGTGCCAGCAGCTTAACCGGGGGTAGCAATCAGCCCCAGCATTTT	CASSLTGGSNQPQHF
-	TRBV7-3	-	TRBJ2-2	TGTGCCAGCAGAAGAGGGATGGGCACCGGGGAGCTGTTTTTT	CASRRGMGTGELFF
-	TRBV15	TRBD2	TRBJ2-1	TGTGCCACCAGCATCGGGCAAACTAGCGGGTACAATGAGCAGTTCTTC	CATSIGQTSGYNEQFF
few	TRBV27	-	TRBJ1-4	TGTGCCACCGCCGCGGCCAGGGCAGCAACTAATGAAAAACTGTTTTTT	CATAAARAATNEKLFF
-	TRBV30	TRBD1	TRBJ1-4	TGTGCCTTACAGGGGAAGAATGAAAAACTGTTTTTT	CALQGKNEKLFF
-	TRBV7-9	-	TRBJ1-1	TGTGCCAGCAGCTTACAGGGTTTTAGGAACACTGAAGCTTTCTTT	CASSLQGFRNTEAFF
-	TRBV4-2	TRBD1	TRBJ1-3	TGTGCCAGCAGCCAAGAATCGGCAGGGGGTGGAATTCGCTCTGGAAACACCATATATTTT	CASSQESAGGGIRSGNTIYF
few	TRBV6-5	TRBD1	TRBJ1-2	TGTGCCAGCAGCCTAGGACAGGGGGGTGGCTACACCTTC	CASSLGQGGGYTF
once	TRBV11-3	-	TRBJ1-2	TGTGCCAGCAGCTTTGGGGCTAACTATGGCTACACCTTC	CASSFGANYGYTF
-	TRBV28	-	TRBJ1-4	TGTGCCAGCAGTTTAGGTGCAACTAATGAAAAACTGTTTTTT	CASSLGATNEKLFF
-	TRBV7-7	-	TRBJ2-1	TGTGCCAGCAGCTTAAGCCCCAACAATGAGCAGTTCTTC	CASSLSPNNEQFF
-	TRBV24-1	TRBD2	TRBJ2-7	TGTGCCACCAGTGATTTCCGGGAGCGGGGGACTCAGTACTTC	CATSDFRERGTQYF
-	TRBV2	TRBD1	TRBJ1-4	TGTGCCAGCAGCACAGGGGGAAATGAAAAACTGTTTTTT	CASSTGGNEKLFF
-	TRBV19	TRBD1	TRBJ2-5	TGTGCCAGTAGGACTTTACAGGGGGACCAAGAGACCCAGTACTTC	CASRTLQGDQETQYF
-	TRBV29-1	TRBD2	TRBJ2-1	TGCAGCGTTGTGGGCGGGAGGAATGAGCAGTTCTTC	CSVVGGRNEQFF
-	TRBV27	TRBD1	TRBJ1-2	TGTGCCAGCAGTTTTCAGGGGGCGGGTGTAAAAGGCTACACCTTC	CASSFQGAGVKGYTF
-	TRBV29-1	TRBD1	TRBJ1-4	TGCAGCGTCGGAAAGGAACAGGGGGAAAAACTGTTTTTT	CSVGKEQGEKLFF
-	TRBV7-9	TRBD1	TRBJ2-3	TGTGCCAGCAGCCAATCGCGGACAGGGGGAAATACGCAGTATTTT	CASSQSRTGGNTQYF
-	TRBV4-2	-	TRBJ1-3	TGTGCCAGCAGCCAAGTCGGAGGCAGAACCTCTGGAAACACCATATATTTT	CASSQVGGRTSGNTIYF
-	TRBV28	-	TRBJ1-6	TGTGCCAGCAGTCTCTCAGGGGTGGTTTACTCACCCCTCCACTTT	CASSLSGVVYSPLHF
-	TRBV7-9	TRBD2	TRBJ2-3	TGTGCCAGCAGCCTCACCCTGGGAGGGGCCGCAGATACGCAGTATTTT	CASSLTLGGAADTQYF
-	TRBV15	-	TRBJ2-2	TGTGCCACCAGCCCGGGCCCGAACACCGGGGAGCTGTTTTTT	CATSPGPNTGELFF
-	TRBV5-5	TRBD1	TRBJ1-5	TGTGCCAGCAGTGCAGGGGGAAGGGGCAATCAGCCCCAGCATTTT	CASSAGGRGNQPQHF
-	TRBV6-2/TRBV6-3	-	TRBJ1-2	TGTGCCAGCAGTTACTCGGTGGCAGCTCCCGATTTCTGGTATGGCTACACCTTC	CASSYSVAAPDFWYGYTF
-	TRBV4-2	TRBD1	TRBJ1-4	TGTGCCAGCAGCCGAACAGGGGTAGATGAAAAACTGTTTTTT	CASSRTGVDEKLFF